This TCR beta chain was sequenced for a study of cytomegalovirus exposure and HLA in healthy donors. General study points: Previously analyzed data showed that most TCR beta V segments were productive at a frequency of about 87% or about 30%. A later analysis reported that several of the most significant clusters appeared to be linked to common viral pathogens, among them Epstein-Barr virus.

Despite likely unrecorded immune exposures, the donors were nominally healthy at the time of sampling. PCR amplification relied on 60 Vbeta primers (plus 13 Jbeta primers). Here immunoSEQ multiplex PCR was the method, and the copy in TCRdb shows in-frame clones only, minus some. Counted here are some 150,000 clones, 80% to 85% occurring once; the ten biggest clones make up roughly 3.5%. On this clone itself: What it binds is not known.

V lost 4 bases and J lost 6, with 13 bases in between. This CDR3 has 14 amino acids. Germline CDR1 and CDR2: LGHNA and YSLEER. The chain links TRBV4-3 to TRBJ2-1; no firm D call. What was sequenced was PBMCs. The clonotype was recovered from a male donor in good health and CMV-seronegative. The CDR3 reads CASSPGTVPNEQFF. Written as DNA, the CDR3 is TGCGCCAGCAGCCCAGGAACTGTGCCCAATGAGCAGTTCTTC.